This TCR beta chain was retrieved from a study of identifying expanded T cells in peripheral blood. The study, taken as a whole, reports: Over two and four weeks, about 15 and 19 clones changed, versus approximately 1.1 between replicates. Variance in clone template counts between roughly two-week samples significantly increased with total template count across all healthy donors.

Libraries were prepared by immunoSEQ multiplex PCR; TCRdb keeps only in-frame clonotypes and omits some of them. The repertoire consists of fewer than 60,000 clones, with 70% to 85% occurring once and the leading ten covering around 13%. Note on this clone: Its antigen is still unknown.

V was clipped by 5 bases and J by 4 bases, with 11 bases between them. Germline V gene sequence: CDR1 MNHNS, CDR2 SASEGT. The CDR3 covers 13 residues. Healthy donors had no documented immune events, such as infections, while sampled. The rearrangement links TRBV6-1 to TRBJ1-2; a possible D gene is TRBD1 (5 bases). The receptor's source is a person between 18 and 70 years old in good health. The sample was blood. The CDR3 region is CASSRGRTYGYTF. The CDR3 nucleotides read TGTGCCAGCAGTAGGGGACGGACCTATGGCTACACCTTC.